The rows below give T cell receptor beta chains drawn from one sample of a study of PD-1 blockade in classical Hodgkin lymphoma. Method: immunoSEQ multiplex PCR; TCRdb's copy keeps in-frame clones and lacks some. The data contain 100,000 to 130,000 clones, around 89% of them singletons. This material consisted of peripheral blood mononuclear cells (PBMCs), taken before the second cycle of nivolumab. The receptor set was obtained from a human donor with classical Hodgkin lymphoma. The CDR3 runs from the conserved cysteine through the conserved F or W. The D gene is left open where the match is weak. Expanded clones get a size class; other rows say once, few or many, or leave the size out.

V gene	CDR3 length	D gene	J gene	clone size	CDR3 DNA	CDR3 protein
TRBV29-1	15	TRBD1	TRBJ2-7	-	TGCAGCGTCGAATTCGGACAGGGGGCTTTAAACGAGCAGTACTTC	CSVEFGQGALNEQYF
TRBV27	16	TRBD1	TRBJ2-2	-	TGTGCCAGCAGTTGGAACAGGGGGCATAAGACCGGGGAGCTGTTTTTT	CASSWNRGHKTGELFF
TRBV7-2	16	TRBD1	TRBJ2-3	-	TGTGCCAGCAGCTTACCCGGGACAGCCCCCACAGATACGCAGTATTTT	CASSLPGTAPTDTQYF
TRBV28	15	-	TRBJ2-2	-	TGTGCCAGCAGTTTATGGGGGGCGGACACCGGGGAGCTGTTTTTT	CASSLWGADTGELFF
TRBV7-9	16	-	TRBJ2-1	-	TGTGCCAGCAGCACCACCCGGGCGGGGCACTACAATGAGCAGTTCTTC	CASSTTRAGHYNEQFF
TRBV6-5	15	-	TRBJ1-1	-	TGTGCCAGCAGCGAGACCGGGACGATGAACACTGAAGCTTTCTTT	CASSETGTMNTEAFF
TRBV28	13	-	TRBJ1-1	-	TGTGCCAGCAGTTTGGTAGGGGCCGCTGAAGCTTTCTTT	CASSLVGAAEAFF
TRBV28	15	TRBD1	TRBJ1-3	-	TGTGCCAGCAGTTTTATACCATTTGAGGGACAGGGGGCAAGTTTT	CASSFIPFEGQGASF
TRBV6-1	14	-	TRBJ1-5	-	TGTGCCAGCAAAACAGGCTTAGTCAATCAGCCCCAGCATTTT	CASKTGLVNQPQHF
TRBV6-1	13	TRBD1	TRBJ2-7	-	TGTGCCAGCAGAGACAGGGTAGTGGGAGAGCAGTACTTC	CASRDRVVGEQYF
TRBV5-8	13	-	TRBJ2-7	-	TGTGCCAGCAGCTTGTCCAGGGCCCGGGAGCAGTACTTC	CASSLSRAREQYF
TRBV5-6	18	TRBD2	TRBJ2-5	-	TGTGCCAGCAGCCCGATCGGGACTAGCGGGAGGGCCCGGGAGACCCAGTACTTC	CASSPIGTSGRARETQYF
TRBV15	14	-	TRBJ2-7	-	TGTGCCACCAGCAGAGGGTGGGAGCCCTACGAGCAGTACTTC	CATSRGWEPYEQYF
TRBV25-1	15	TRBD1	TRBJ1-1	-	TGTGCCAGCAGTGAATCCGGGACAGGGAGGACTGAAGCTTTCTTT	CASSESGTGRTEAFF
TRBV5-6	14	TRBD2	TRBJ2-1	-	TGTGCCAGCAGCCTTGGACTAGCGACAACTGAGCAGTTCTTC	CASSLGLATTEQFF
TRBV4-1	15	-	TRBJ2-7	-	TGCGCCAGCAGCCAAGATAGGGGAGTTAGCGACGAGCAGTACTTC	CASSQDRGVSDEQYF
TRBV28	16	TRBD1	TRBJ1-2	-	TGTGCCAGCAGTTTAGAGACAGGGTTCCCTAACTATGGCTACACCTTC	CASSLETGFPNYGYTF
TRBV9	18	-	TRBJ2-3	-	TGTGCCAGCAGCGTAGATTCAGTATACGGCGGTAACGCAGATACGCAGTATTTT	CASSVDSVYGGNADTQYF
TRBV27	15	TRBD1	TRBJ1-1	-	TGTGCCAGCAGTCCCCGGACAGGATCGAACACTGAAGCTTTCTTT	CASSPRTGSNTEAFF
TRBV5-1	12	-	TRBJ2-1	-	TGCGCCAGCAGTATGAGTGGGAGGAAACTGTTCTTC	CASSMSGRKLFF
TRBV29-1	12	-	TRBJ2-7	-	TGCAGCGTTGAATCTGGGACCTACGAGCAGTACTTC	CSVESGTYEQYF
TRBV19	15	-	TRBJ2-7	-	TGTGCCAGCGGGTCCCCATTGGGGACCTCCTACGAGCAGTACTTC	CASGSPLGTSYEQYF
TRBV5-6	14	TRBD2	TRBJ2-1	-	TGTGCCAGCAGTGGCGGGAGCTCCTACAATGAGCAGTTCTTC	CASSGGSSYNEQFF
TRBV5-4	17	TRBD1	TRBJ2-2	-	TGTGCCAGCAGCTTGGTAGGACAGGGGGCGAGAACCGGGGAGCTGTTTTTT	CASSLVGQGARTGELFF
TRBV15	16	-	TRBJ2-7	once	TGTGCCACCAGCAGAGGGGAGGATCGACGGGACTACGAGCAGTACTTC	CATSRGEDRRDYEQYF
TRBV2	14	-	TRBJ2-7	-	TGTGCCAGCAGTGAAACGCAGAGTTTGGGCGAGCAGTACTTC	CASSETQSLGEQYF
TRBV5-4	14	TRBD2	TRBJ2-1	-	TGTGCCAGCAACTTACTAGCGGGAAGTGGTGAGCAGTTCTTC	CASNLLAGSGEQFF
TRBV27	15	TRBD2	TRBJ2-3	-	TGTGCCAGCAGGCCGGGACTAGCCCCTTTTATAGCGCAGTATTTT	CASRPGLAPFIAQYF
TRBV30	13	-	TRBJ2-4	-	TGTGCCTGGGACTCCGGACTTAGAAACATTCAGTACTTC	CAWDSGLRNIQYF
TRBV4-1	15	-	TRBJ2-3	-	TGCGCCAGCACCCAGGTGCCGGCAGCCGAGGATACGCAGTATTTT	CASTQVPAAEDTQYF
TRBV30	16	-	TRBJ2-3	-	TGTGCCTGGAGTGCGGGGCTAGCCGCTAGCACAGATACGCAGTATTTT	CAWSAGLAASTDTQYF
TRBV6-5	15	TRBD2	TRBJ2-7	-	TGTGCCAGCAGCCTCGTGCCAGCGGGAGAGGGGGAGCAGTACTTC	CASSLVPAGEGEQYF
TRBV10-3	12	-	TRBJ2-1	-	TGTGCCATCAGTGATCGGGGGTTCGAGCAGTTCTTC	CAISDRGFEQFF
TRBV2	15	-	TRBJ1-3	-	TGTGCCAGCAGAGCCGACACGAGCTCTGGAAACACCATATATTTT	CASRADTSSGNTIYF
TRBV29-1	14	TRBD2	TRBJ2-5	-	TGCAGCGTTGAAGTTCTGGGGGGGGGAGAGACCCAGTACTTC	CSVEVLGGGETQYF
TRBV2	13	-	TRBJ1-2	-	TGTGCCAGCAGTGAAGGCCTCCCCTATGGCTACACCTTC	CASSEGLPYGYTF
TRBV10-1	13	-	TRBJ2-7	-	TGCGCCAGCAGTGAGAGCGGCACCTACGAGCAGTACTTC	CASSESGTYEQYF
TRBV28	13	TRBD1	TRBJ1-1	once	TGTGCCAGCAGTATCCGGGACAGGGGGTCCGCTTTCTTT	CASSIRDRGSAFF
TRBV8-2	16	-	TRBJ2-6	-	TGTGGCAAAGGTTTAATAACACAAAGTCGGGCCAACGTCCTGACTTTC	CGKGLITQSRANVLTF
TRBV11-2	14	-	TRBJ2-1	-	TGTGCCAGCAGCTTACCCACTGGGGGGACCCAGCAGTTCTTC	CASSLPTGGTQQFF
TRBV4-1	15	-	TRBJ1-2	-	TGCGCCAGCAGCCAAGATACAGCGGCGACGGGTGGCTACACCTTC	CASSQDTAATGGYTF
TRBV28	16	-	TRBJ1-4	-	TGTGCCAGCAGCATCGTCGGGCAGGCAACTAATGAAAAACTGTTTTTT	CASSIVGQATNEKLFF
TRBV9	16	TRBD2	TRBJ2-1	-	TGTGCCAGCACTCTGTTAGGCGGGAGTCTCGACAATGAGCAGTTCTTC	CASTLLGGSLDNEQFF
TRBV6-5	12	-	TRBJ1-2	-	TGTGCCAGCTTCGAAGACGGTTATGGCTACACCTTC	CASFEDGYGYTF
TRBV6-6	15	TRBD2	TRBJ2-1	-	TGTGCCAGCAGTTACGTAGCGGGAGGGCTTGACCAGCAGTTCTTC	CASSYVAGGLDQQFF
TRBV5-1	12	-	TRBJ2-7	-	TGCGCCAGCAGCTTGGTTGGGGACGAGCAGTACTTC	CASSLVGDEQYF
TRBV6-5	16	-	TRBJ2-1	-	TGTGCCAGCAGTTCTCCGGGGGCGATATCCTACAATGAGCAGTTCTTC	CASSSPGAISYNEQFF
TRBV29-1	11	-	TRBJ2-7	-	TGCAGCGCAGACAGCGGGTACGAGCAGTACTTC	CSADSGYEQYF
TRBV7-9	16	TRBD1	TRBJ1-2	-	TGTGCCAGCAGCGAAACGGACAGGGGGCCTTACTATGGCTACACCTTC	CASSETDRGPYYGYTF
TRBV28	13	-	TRBJ2-1	-	TGTGCCAGCAGCTTCCCAGAGGGTGGCGAGCAGTTCTTC	CASSFPEGGEQFF
TRBV10-3	14	-	TRBJ1-2	-	TGTGCCATCAACAGGTTTACGGACAACTATGGCTACACCTTC	CAINRFTDNYGYTF
TRBV7-6	11	-	TRBJ2-5	-	TGTGCCAGCAGCCCCGGGGGGACCCAGTACTTC	CASSPGGTQYF
TRBV27	15	TRBD1	TRBJ1-2	-	TGTGCCAGCAGTCTCCGAGGGGGCTCGGTCTATGGCTACACCTTC	CASSLRGGSVYGYTF
TRBV27	15	-	TRBJ2-3	-	TGTGCCAGCAGTTTCTCGCTGACTCACACAGATACGCAGTATTTT	CASSFSLTHTDTQYF
TRBV4-2	16	TRBD1	TRBJ1-4	few	TGTGCCAGCAGCCAAGATGGGACAGGGGATAATGAAAAACTGTTTTTT	CASSQDGTGDNEKLFF
TRBV1	13	-	TRBJ2-1	-	TGCACCAGCAGCCAAGATCAGTACAATGAGCAGTTCTTC	CTSSQDQYNEQFF
TRBV25-1	13	-	TRBJ2-6	-	TGTGCCAGCTGCTTGGGGGAGGCCAACGTCCTGACTTTC	CASCLGEANVLTF
TRBV5-1	16	-	TRBJ1-1	-	TGCGCCAGCAGCTTGGAAGTCATGGGTTTATACACTGAAGCTTTCTTT	CASSLEVMGLYTEAFF
TRBV27	13	-	TRBJ2-1	-	TGTGCCAGCAGTGCGGGACTTTACAATGAGCAGTTCTTC	CASSAGLYNEQFF